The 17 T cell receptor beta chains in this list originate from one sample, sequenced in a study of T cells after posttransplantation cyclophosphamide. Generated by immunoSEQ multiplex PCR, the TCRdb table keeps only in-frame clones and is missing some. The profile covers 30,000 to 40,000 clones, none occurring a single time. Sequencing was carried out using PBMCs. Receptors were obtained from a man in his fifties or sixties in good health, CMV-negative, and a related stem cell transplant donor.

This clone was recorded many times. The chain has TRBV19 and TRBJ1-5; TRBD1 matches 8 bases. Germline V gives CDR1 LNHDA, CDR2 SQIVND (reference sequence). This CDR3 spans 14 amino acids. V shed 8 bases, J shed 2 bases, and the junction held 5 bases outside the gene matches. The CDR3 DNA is TGTGCCAGTTGGGAGACAGGGGGCAATCAGCCCCAGCATTTT. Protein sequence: CASWETGGNQPQHF.

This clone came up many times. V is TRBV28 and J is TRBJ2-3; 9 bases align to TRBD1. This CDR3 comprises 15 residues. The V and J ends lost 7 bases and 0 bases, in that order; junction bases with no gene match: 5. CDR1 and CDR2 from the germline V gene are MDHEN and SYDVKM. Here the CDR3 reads CASTIQGASTDTQYF. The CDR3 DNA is TGTGCCAGCACCATACAGGGGGCCAGCACAGATACGCAGTATTTT.

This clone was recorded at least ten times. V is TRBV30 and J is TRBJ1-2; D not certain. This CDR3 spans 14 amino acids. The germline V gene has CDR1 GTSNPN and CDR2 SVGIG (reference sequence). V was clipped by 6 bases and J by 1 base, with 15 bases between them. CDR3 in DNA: TGTGCCTGCCCGGCGAGGGTCAGTAACTATGGCTACACCTTC. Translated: CACPARVSNYGYTF.

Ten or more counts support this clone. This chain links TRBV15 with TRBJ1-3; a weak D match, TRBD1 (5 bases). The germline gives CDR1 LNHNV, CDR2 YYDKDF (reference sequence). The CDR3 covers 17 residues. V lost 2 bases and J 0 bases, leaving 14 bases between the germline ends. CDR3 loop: CATSRPTGALSGNTIYF. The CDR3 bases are TGTGCCACCAGCAGACCAACAGGAGCTCTCTCTGGAAACACCATATATTTT.

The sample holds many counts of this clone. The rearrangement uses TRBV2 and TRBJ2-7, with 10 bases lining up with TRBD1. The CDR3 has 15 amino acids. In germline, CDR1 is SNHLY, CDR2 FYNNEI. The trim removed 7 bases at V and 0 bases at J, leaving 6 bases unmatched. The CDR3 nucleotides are TGTGCCAGCACGGAGGGGACAGGGGTCTCCTACGAGCAGTACTTC. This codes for CASTEGTGVSYEQYF. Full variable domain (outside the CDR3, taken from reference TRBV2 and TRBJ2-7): EPEVTQTPSHQVTQMGQEVILRCVPISNHLYFYWYRQILGQKVEFLVSFYNNEISEKSEIFDDQFSVERPDGSNFTLKIRSTKLEDSAMYFCASTEGTGVSYEQYFGPGTRLTVT.

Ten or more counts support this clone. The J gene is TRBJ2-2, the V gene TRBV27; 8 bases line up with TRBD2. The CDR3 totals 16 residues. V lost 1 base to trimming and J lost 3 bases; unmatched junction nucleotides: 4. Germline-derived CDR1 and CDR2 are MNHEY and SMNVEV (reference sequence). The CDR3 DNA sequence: TGTGCCAGCAGTTTATTCGGGAGGGGATACACCGGGGAGCTGTTTTTT. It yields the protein CASSLFGRGYTGELFF.

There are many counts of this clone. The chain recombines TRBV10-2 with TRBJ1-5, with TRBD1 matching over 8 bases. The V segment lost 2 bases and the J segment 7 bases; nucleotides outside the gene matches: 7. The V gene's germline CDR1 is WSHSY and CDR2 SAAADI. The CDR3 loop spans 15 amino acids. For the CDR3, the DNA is TGCGCCAGCAGTGAGCGTGGACAGGGTAAACAGCCCCAGCATTTT. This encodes CASSERGQGKQPQHF.

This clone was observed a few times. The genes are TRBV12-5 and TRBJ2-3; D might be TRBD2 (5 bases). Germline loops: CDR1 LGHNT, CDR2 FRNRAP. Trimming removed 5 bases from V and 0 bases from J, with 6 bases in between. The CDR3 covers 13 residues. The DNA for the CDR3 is TGTGCTAGTGGTCCGGGGAGCACAGATACGCAGTATTTT. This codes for CASGPGSTDTQYF.

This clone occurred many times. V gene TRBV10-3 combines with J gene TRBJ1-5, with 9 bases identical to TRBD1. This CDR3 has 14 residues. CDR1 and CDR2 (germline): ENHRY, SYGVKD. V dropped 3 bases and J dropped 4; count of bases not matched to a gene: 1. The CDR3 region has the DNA TGTGCCATCAGTGAAGGACAGGGGAATCAGCCCCAGCATTTT. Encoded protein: CAISEGQGNQPQHF.

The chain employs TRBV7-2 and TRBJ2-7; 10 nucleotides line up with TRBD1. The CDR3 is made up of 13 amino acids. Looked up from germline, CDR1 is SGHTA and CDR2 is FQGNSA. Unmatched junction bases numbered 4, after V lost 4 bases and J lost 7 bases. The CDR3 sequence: CASSSDRGHEQYF. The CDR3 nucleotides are TGTGCCAGCAGCTCAGACAGGGGGCATGAGCAGTACTTC.

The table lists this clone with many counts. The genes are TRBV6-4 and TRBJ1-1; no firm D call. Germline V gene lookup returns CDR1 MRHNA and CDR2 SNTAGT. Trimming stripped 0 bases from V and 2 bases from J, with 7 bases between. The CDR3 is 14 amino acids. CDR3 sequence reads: CASSDSALNTEAFF. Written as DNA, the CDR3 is TGTGCCAGCAGTGACTCAGCACTCAACACTGAAGCTTTCTTT.

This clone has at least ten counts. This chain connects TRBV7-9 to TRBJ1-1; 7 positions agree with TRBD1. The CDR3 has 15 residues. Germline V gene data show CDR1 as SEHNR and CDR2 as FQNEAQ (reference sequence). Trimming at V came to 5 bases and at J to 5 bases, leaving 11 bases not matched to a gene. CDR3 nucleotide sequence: TGTGCCAGCAGCCGCTTCTCGCAGGGGGATACTGAAGCTTTCTTT. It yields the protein CASSRFSQGDTEAFF.

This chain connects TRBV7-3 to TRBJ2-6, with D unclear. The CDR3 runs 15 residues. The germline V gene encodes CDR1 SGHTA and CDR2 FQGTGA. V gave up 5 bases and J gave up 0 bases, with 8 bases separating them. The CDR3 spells CASSPQHSGANVLTF. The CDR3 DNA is TGTGCCAGCAGCCCTCAACACTCTGGGGCCAACGTCCTGACTTTC.

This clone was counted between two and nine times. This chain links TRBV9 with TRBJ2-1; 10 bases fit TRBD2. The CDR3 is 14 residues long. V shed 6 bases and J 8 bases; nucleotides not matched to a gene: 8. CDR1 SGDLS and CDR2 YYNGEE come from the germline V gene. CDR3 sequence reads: CASNLAGGRDEQFF. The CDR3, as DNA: TGTGCCAGCAACTTAGCGGGAGGAAGGGATGAGCAGTTCTTC.

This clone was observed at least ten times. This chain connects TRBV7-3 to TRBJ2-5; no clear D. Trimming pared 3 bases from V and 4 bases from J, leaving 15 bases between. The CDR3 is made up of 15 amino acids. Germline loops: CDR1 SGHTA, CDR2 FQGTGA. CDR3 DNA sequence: TGTGCCAGCAGCTTGGGCACGCACCAAGGAGAGACCCAGTACTTC. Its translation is CASSLGTHQGETQYF.

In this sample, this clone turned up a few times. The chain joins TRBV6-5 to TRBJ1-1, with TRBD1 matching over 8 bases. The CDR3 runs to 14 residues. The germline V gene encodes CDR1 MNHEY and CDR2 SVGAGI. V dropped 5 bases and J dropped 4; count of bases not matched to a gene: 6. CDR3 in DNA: TGTGCCAGCAGTGAAATCGACAGGGGCACTGAAGCTTTCTTT. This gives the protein CASSEIDRGTEAFF.

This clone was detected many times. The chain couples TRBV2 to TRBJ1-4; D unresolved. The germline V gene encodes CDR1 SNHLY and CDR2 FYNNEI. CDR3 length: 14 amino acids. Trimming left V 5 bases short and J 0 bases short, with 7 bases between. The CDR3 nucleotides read TGTGCCAGCAGTCACAGAACAACTAATGAAAAACTGTTTTTT. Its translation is CASSHRTTNEKLFF.